The T cell receptor beta chain described here comes from a study of blood T cell repertoires in COVID-19. Study background: From the United States, Italy and Spain came samples of acute and convalescent COVID-19. The cDNA or gDNA used as material had been derived from T cells, B-cell-depleted T cells, or PBMCs.

In the authors' methods: Amplifying reference gene primers gave estimates of nucleated cell counts. Repertoires were generated with immunoSEQ multiplex PCR, while TCRdb's copy carries only in-frame clones and drops some. V, J and clone size are those of that table, while D and trimming were read from the DNA. The sample lists under 150,000 clones, about 80% occurring once. CDR1 and CDR2 from the germline V gene are SNHLY and FYNNEI. CDR3 length equals 13 residues. Between the trimmed V and J ends, which lost 4 bases and 8 bases, there was a span of 14 bases. The chain employs TRBV2 and TRBJ1-2; no clear D gene. This receptor was obtained from a man in his 70s with active or convalescent COVID-19. Input material: peripheral blood. The CDR3 spells CASSGDRRGGYTF. The DNA for the CDR3 is TGTGCCAGCAGTGGCGACCGGCGGGGAGGCTACACCTTC.